This record concerns one T cell receptor (beta chain) sequence. What it binds is unknown. This entry belongs to a study of CD8 T cells in ankylosing spondylitis. Points from the study as a whole: Clones linked with disease were CD8+ and fairly uncommon in the peripheral blood. Reportedly, disease-linked clones are significantly enriched in ankylosing spondylitis patients' matched synovial fluid.

This CDR3 has 15 residues. In germline, CDR1 is MDHEN, CDR2 SYDVKM. With V trimmed by 5 bases and J by 7 bases, 8 bases remained unmatched. TCRdb passed the 5' RACE reads through MiXCR, listing each CDR3 protein once. The sample holds under 170,000 distinct CDR3 sequences; around 43% are singletons and the top ten take about 15%. The chain employs TRBV28 and TRBJ2-2; TRBD1 matches 9 bases. Material: synovial fluid, either unsorted or a sorted T cell fraction (not recorded which). The clonotype was recovered from a male donor with ankylosing spondylitis. This CDR3 reads CASSPDRGVGGELFF. As DNA, the CDR3 is TGTGCCAGCAGTCCGGACAGGGGTGTCGGCGGGGAGCTGTTTTTT.